This TCR beta chain was obtained from a study of cytomegalovirus exposure and HLA in healthy donors. Whole-study results and caveats: Cytomegalovirus association was listed for roughly 160 TCR beta chains. Most of the CMV-associated TCR beta chains (in a later analysis) appeared to be HLA-restricted. V segments that were indistinguishable, TRBV6-2 and TRBV6-3 among them, were omitted from analysis.

To note about this clone: The antigen remains undetermined.

This CDR3 region has 17 residues. Trimming removed 0 bases from V and 0 bases from J; junction bases left unmatched: 6. From germline, CDR1 is SGHVS and CDR2 FNYEAQ. PCR used 60 Vbeta primers and 13 Jbeta primers. Libraries were prepared by immunoSEQ multiplex PCR; TCRdb keeps only in-frame clonotypes and omits some of them. The sample includes about 120,000 clones, about four fifths of them seen just once. The specimen sequenced was PBMCs. The chain joins TRBV7-6 to TRBJ2-7; 9 bases are shared with TRBD2. The receptor was derived from a woman aged 40 to 50 in good health and CMV-seronegative. The CDR3 here is CASSLAPSGTSSYEQYF. The CDR3 coding sequence is TGTGCCAGCAGCTTAGCTCCTAGCGGGACCAGCTCCTACGAGCAGTACTTC.